The sequence of this T cell receptor beta chain was determined in a study of CD8+ T cells in alopecia areata. Study-level background: Each day, treated patients took oral tofacitinib twice, at 5 to 10 mg per dose.

Whole-study results and caveats: Lesional scalp, especially alopecia totalis/universalis, showed higher clonality than normal scalp. Sequencing of scalp samples also captures resident alphabeta T cells of normal skin.

The CDR3 has 18 amino acids. Germline CDR1 reads LNHDA; CDR2 reads SQIVND (reference sequence). V was shortened by 9 bases and J by 1 base, with 27 bases between the two germline ends. Punch biopsies of lesional scalp, plus peripheral blood, were taken from alopecia areata patients. About this clone: The antigen is undetermined.

The sequencing template was cDNA reverse transcribed from extracted RNA. Some clones are missing from TCRdb's copy, which holds only in-frame ones; the method was immunoSEQ multiplex PCR. The sample consists of 150,000 or so clones, more than 75% of them appearing once. The sample consisted of CD8+ T cells sorted from blood, taken at week 0. The chain has TRBV19 and TRBJ1-1, with D perhaps TRBD1 (5 bases). This TCR was sampled from a human donor with alopecia areata. The CDR3 DNA is TGTGCCAGCATTTCTGTTTATCTCCAGGGTTCGACGAACACTGAAGCTTTCTTT. Translation: CASISVYLQGSTNTEAFF.